A single TCR beta chain is shown here with its context. Its cognate antigen has yet to be identified. No clone much larger than this one lies a single base away; base qualities are absent. The data derive from a study of CD8+ T cells in alopecia areata (dated by TCRdb to about 2018). Regarding the study in general: Treated patients were enrolled in an open-label pilot trial of oral tofacitinib, 5 to 10 mg twice daily, for moderate-to-severe alopecia areata. Human TCRbeta sequencing covered scalp tissue and sorted CD4+ and CD8+ peripheral blood T cells from patchy and totalis/universalis alopecia areata patients and healthy controls. RNA was obtained with the PAXgene miRNA kit for fixed scalp, the miRNeasy kit for PBMCs, and the RNeasy kit for mouse skin. To study T cell clonal expansion in alopecia areata, the researchers applied high-throughput TCRbeta sequencing to both the C3H/HeJ mouse model and human patients. TCRbeta CDR3 regions were amplified by immunoSEQ multiplex PCR with 35 Vbeta forward and 13 Jbeta reverse primers. Scalp clonality was compared among normal scalp (n=4), patchy alopecia areata scalp (n=8), and alopecia totalis/universalis scalp (n=8). Disease severity in treated patients was measured with the SALT score, which quantifies the percentage of affected scalp surface area. Biopsies were taken from tofacitinib-treated patients at baseline and at 4 and 24 weeks of treatment, and a later scalp biopsy was taken in several of the tofacitinib-treated patients. Patients received tofacitinib for 6 to 18 months and were then followed off drug for 6 months to check for delayed response and recurrence. The study at large found these results: Shared TCR sequences between patients were less evident than in mice, which may be partly attributable to HLA diversity in the patient population. During tofacitinib treatment, many expanded lesional clones remained in scalp and blood, and this persistence may partly explain relapse after treatment is stopped. Resident alphabeta T cells in normal human skin are also sequenced, complicating scalp TCR repertoire analysis, unlike mouse skin dominated by gammadelta T cells. Tofacitinib significantly lowered scalp clonality and the number of expanded CD8+ clones among the top 100 scalp clones. Because the treated cohort was small and included a single nonresponder, larger studies are needed to assess links between baseline CD8+ expansion and response. Higher clonality and more expanded CD8+ clones were observed in lesional scalp than in normal scalp, particularly in alopecia totalis/universalis, a finding suggestive of antigenic drive.

Relative to germline, V is 2 bases shorter and J is 1 base shorter, with 7 bases between their ends. CDR1 MNHNY and CDR2 SVGAGI are derived from the germline V gene (reference sequence). The CDR3 contains 14 residues, cysteine and phenylalanine counted. Here the CDR3 DNA is all that survives: 42 bases in frame from base 1. In the paper's terms, the time point label means: about 4 weeks on oral tofacitinib. Interpreted using the paper, the treatment or condition label stands for: oral pan-JAK inhibitor, 5-10 mg twice daily. Lesional scalp punch biopsies and peripheral blood were obtained from alopecia areata patients. PBMCs were isolated by density centrifugation and stained for CD3, CD4 and CD8, after which CD4+ and CD8+ T cells were sorted on a FACSAria. Library method: the immunoSEQ multiplex PCR assay. To provide template for TCR sequencing, every sample had RNA extracted and reverse transcribed into cDNA. SuperScript III was used to make first-strand cDNA, primed with a 2:1 mix of oligo-dT and random hexamers. A synthetic immune receptor repertoire was used to gauge amplification bias, and whatever bias remained was removed computationally. Turning to the authors' computational methods: After raw reads were preprocessed to remove errors, the CDR3 was defined following IMGT conventions as running from the conserved cysteine to phenylalanine. Clonality was computed by normalizing Shannon entropy by log2 of the number of productive unique TCRs and subtracting the result from 1. Whether each scalp clone was CD4 or CD8 was inferred by checking scalp TCRbeta sequences against the CD4 and CD8 repertoires from sorted blood. TCRdb carries this immuneACCESS record with in-frame sequences only. Its versions omit some clonotypes, under half of them owing to an unresolved V gene in the studies checked, with the rest unexplained. V, J and clone size were drawn from that table, and D and trimming were deduced from the DNA. The sample table records about 140,000 clones; roughly four fifths of these occur just once. 25% of the sample lies in the top ten.

The sequencing used CD8+ T cells sorted from blood, collected at week 4, from a patient treated with tofacitinib. This chain joins TRBV6-6 to TRBJ2-3, with an unclear D gene assignment. The origin of this receptor is a human donor with alopecia areata. The CDR3 reads as follows: CASSYITGTDTQYF. The DNA is TGTGCCAGCAGTTACATAACCGGCACAGATACGCAGTATTTT.